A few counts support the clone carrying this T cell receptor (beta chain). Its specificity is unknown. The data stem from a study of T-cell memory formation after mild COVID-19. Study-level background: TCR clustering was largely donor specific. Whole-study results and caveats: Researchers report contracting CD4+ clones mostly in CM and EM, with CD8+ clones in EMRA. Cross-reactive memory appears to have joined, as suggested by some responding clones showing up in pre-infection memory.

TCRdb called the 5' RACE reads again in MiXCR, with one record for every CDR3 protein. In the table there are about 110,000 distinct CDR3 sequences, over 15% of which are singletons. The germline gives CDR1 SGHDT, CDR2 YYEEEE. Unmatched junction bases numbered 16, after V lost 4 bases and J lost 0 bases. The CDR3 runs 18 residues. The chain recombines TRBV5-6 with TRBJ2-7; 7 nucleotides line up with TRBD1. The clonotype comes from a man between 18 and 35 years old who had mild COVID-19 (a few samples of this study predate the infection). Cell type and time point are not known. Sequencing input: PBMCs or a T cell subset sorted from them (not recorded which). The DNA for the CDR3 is TGTGCCAGCAGCATACCTGCCAGGGGGTTCCCACACTCCTACGAGCAGTACTTC. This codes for CASSIPARGFPHSYEQYF. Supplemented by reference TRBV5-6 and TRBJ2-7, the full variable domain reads DAGVTQSPTHLIKTRGQQVTLRCSPKSGHDTVSWYQQALGQGPQFIFQYYEEEERQRGNFPDRFSGHQFPNYSSELNVNALLLGDSALYLCASSIPARGFPHSYEQYFGPGTRLTVT.